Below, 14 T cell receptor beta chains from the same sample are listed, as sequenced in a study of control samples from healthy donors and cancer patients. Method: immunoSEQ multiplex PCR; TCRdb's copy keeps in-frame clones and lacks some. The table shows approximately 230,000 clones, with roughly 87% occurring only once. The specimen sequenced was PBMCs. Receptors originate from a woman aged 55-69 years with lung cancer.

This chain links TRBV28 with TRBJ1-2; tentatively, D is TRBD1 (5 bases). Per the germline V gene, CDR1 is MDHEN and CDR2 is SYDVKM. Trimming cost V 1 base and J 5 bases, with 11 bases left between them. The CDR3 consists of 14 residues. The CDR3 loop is CASSLLQEAYGYTF. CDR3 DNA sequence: TGTGCCAGCAGTTTATTACAGGAGGCTTATGGCTACACCTTC.

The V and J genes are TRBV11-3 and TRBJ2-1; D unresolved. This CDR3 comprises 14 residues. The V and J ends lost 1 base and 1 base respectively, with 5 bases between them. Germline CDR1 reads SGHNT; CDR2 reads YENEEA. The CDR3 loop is CASSLANSYNEQFF. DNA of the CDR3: TGTGCCAGCAGCTTAGCGAATTCCTACAATGAGCAGTTCTTC.

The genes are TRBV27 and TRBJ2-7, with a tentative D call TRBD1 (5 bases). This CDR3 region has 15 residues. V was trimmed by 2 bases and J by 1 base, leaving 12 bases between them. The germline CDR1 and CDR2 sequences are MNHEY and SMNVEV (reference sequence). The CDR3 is CASSLKDTLSYEQYF. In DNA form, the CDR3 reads TGTGCCAGCAGTTTAAAGGACACCTTATCCTACGAGCAGTACTTC.

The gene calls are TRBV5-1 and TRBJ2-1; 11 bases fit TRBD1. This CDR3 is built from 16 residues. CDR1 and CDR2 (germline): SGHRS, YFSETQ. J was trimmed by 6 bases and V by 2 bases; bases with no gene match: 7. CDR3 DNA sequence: TGCGCCAGCAGCTTTCGCCTCGGGACAGGGGGCAATGAGCAGTTCTTC. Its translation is CASSFRLGTGGNEQFF.

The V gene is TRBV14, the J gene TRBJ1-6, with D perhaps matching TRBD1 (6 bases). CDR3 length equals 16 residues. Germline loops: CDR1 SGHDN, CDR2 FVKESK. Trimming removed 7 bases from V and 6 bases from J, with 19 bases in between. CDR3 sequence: CASNRAFSGFNSPLHF. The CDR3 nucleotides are TGTGCCAGCAACAGGGCATTTAGTGGGTTTAATTCACCCCTCCACTTT.

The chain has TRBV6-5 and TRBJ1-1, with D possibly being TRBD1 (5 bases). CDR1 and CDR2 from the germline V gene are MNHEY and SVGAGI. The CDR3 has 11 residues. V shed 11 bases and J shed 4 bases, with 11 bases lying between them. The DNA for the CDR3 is TGTGCCTCCACTCAGGGCACTGAAGCTTTCTTT. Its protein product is CASTQGTEAFF.

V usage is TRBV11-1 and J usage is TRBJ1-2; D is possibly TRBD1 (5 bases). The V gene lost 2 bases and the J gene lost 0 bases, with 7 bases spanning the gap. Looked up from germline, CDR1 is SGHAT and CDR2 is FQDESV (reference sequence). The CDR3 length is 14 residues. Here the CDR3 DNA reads TGTGCCAGCAGCTTATCCAGGGCTAACTATGGCTACACCTTC. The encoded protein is CASSLSRANYGYTF.

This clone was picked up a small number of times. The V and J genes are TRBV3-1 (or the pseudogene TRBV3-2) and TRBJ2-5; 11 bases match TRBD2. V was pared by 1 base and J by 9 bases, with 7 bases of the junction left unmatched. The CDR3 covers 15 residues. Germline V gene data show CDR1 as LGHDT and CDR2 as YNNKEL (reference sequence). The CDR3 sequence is CASSQGSGGATPQYF. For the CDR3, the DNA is TGTGCCAGCAGCCAAGGTAGCGGGGGGGCGACGCCCCAGTACTTC.

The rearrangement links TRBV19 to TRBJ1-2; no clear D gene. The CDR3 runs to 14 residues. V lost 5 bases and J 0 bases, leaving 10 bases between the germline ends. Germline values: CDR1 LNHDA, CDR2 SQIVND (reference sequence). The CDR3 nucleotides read TGTGCCAGTAGTCTCCGGGGAGCTAACTATGGCTACACCTTC. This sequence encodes CASSLRGANYGYTF. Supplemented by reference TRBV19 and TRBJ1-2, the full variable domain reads DGGITQSPKYLFRKEGQNVTLSCEQNLNHDAMYWYRQDPGQGLRLIYYSQIVNDFQKGDIAEGYSVSREKKESFPLTVTSAQKNPTAFYLCASSLRGANYGYTFGSGTRLTVV.

CDR3: CASNVEQMNTEAFF. As DNA, the CDR3 is TGCGCCAGCAATGTGGAACAGATGAACACTGAAGCTTTCTTT. This chain uses TRBV5-1 with TRBJ1-1, with D unresolved. Germline assignment: CDR1 SGHRS and CDR2 YFSETQ. The CDR3 runs to 14 residues. V lost 6 bases and J 0 bases, leaving 12 bases between the germline ends.

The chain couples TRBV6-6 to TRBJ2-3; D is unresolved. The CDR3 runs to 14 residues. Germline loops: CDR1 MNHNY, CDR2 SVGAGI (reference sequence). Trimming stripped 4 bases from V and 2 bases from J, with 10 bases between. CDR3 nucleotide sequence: TGTGCCAGCAGTTTCCCCGACAACACAGATACGCAGTATTTT. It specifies CASSFPDNTDTQYF.

In DNA form, the CDR3 reads TGTGCCAGCAGCGTAGCCGCCAGGGGGGATTCACCCCTCCACTTT. Encoded protein: CASSVAARGDSPLHF. The chain is built from TRBV9 and TRBJ1-6; 7 bases agree with TRBD1. This CDR3 contains 15 residues. The germline V gene encodes CDR1 SGDLS and CDR2 YYNGEE. The J segment lost 8 bases and the V segment lost 0 bases, leaving 5 bases of the junction unmatched.

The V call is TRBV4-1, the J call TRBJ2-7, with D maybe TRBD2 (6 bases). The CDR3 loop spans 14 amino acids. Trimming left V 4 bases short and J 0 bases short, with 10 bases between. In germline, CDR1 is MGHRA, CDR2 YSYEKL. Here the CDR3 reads CASSLEGPSYEQYF. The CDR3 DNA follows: TGCGCCAGCAGCCTGGAGGGGCCCTCCTACGAGCAGTACTTC.

This chain's CDR3 is CASSMTSGSLDTQYF. The CDR3 DNA reads TGTGCCAGTAGTATGACTAGCGGGTCGTTAGATACGCAGTATTTT. The chain couples TRBV19 to TRBJ2-3, with TRBD2 matching 10 bases. The CDR3 loop spans 15 amino acids. From germline, CDR1 is LNHDA and CDR2 SQIVND (reference sequence). V shed 3 bases, J shed 5 bases, and the junction held 5 bases outside the gene matches.